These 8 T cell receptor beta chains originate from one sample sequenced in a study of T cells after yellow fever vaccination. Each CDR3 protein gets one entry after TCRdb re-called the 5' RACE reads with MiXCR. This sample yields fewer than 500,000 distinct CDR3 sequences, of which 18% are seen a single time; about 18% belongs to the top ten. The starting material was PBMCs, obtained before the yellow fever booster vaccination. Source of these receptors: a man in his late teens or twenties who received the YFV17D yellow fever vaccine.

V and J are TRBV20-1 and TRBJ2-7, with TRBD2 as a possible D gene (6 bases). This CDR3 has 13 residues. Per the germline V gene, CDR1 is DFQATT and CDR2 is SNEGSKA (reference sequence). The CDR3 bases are TGCAGTGCGGTCACGGGACTTGACTACGAGCAGTACGTG. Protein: CSAVTGLDYEQYV.

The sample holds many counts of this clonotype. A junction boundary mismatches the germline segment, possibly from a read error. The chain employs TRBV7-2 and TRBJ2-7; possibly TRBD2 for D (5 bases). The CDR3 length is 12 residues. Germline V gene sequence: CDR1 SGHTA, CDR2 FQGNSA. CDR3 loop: CASSPRTGSVDF. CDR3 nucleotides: TGTGCCAGCAGCCCCCGTACGGGGTCTGTTGACTTC.

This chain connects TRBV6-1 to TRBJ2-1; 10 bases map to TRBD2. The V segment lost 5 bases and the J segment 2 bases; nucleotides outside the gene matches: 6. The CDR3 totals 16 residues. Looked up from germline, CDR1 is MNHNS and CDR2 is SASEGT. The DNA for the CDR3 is TGTGCCAGCAGTCGTATAGCGGGGGGTCCCTACAATGAGCAGTTCTTC. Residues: CASSRIAGGPYNEQFF.

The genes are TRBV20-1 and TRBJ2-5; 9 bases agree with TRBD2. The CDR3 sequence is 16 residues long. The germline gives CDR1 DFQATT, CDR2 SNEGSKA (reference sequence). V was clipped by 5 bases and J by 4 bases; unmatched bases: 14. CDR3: CSAAGSSGARGETQYF. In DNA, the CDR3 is TGCAGTGCTGCGGGGTCTAGCGGGGCGAGAGGAGAGACCCAGTACTTC.

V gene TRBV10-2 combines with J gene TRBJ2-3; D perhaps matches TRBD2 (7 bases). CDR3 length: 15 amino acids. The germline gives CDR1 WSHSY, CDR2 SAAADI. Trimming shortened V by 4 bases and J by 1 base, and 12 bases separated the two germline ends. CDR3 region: CASSALGGGTDTQYF. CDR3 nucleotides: TGCGCCAGCAGTGCTCTAGGGGGGGGCACAGATACGCAGTATTTT.

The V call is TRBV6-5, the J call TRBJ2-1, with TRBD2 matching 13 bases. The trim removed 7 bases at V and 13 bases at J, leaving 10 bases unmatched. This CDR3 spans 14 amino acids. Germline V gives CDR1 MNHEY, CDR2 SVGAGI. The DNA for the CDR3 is TGTGCCAGCAAATTGACTAGCGGGGGGCGGGGACAGTTCTTC. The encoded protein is CASKLTSGGRGQFF.

CDR3 loop: CARSDGDSNQPQHF. DNA of the CDR3: TGTGCCCGCTCTGATGGAGATAGCAATCAGCCCCAGCATTTT. V gene TRBV30 combines with J gene TRBJ1-5; D remains unclear. CDR3 length: 14 residues. Trimming took off 8 bases at V and 0 bases at J, with 14 bases between the two ends. Germline V gives CDR1 GTSNPN, CDR2 SVGIG (reference sequence).

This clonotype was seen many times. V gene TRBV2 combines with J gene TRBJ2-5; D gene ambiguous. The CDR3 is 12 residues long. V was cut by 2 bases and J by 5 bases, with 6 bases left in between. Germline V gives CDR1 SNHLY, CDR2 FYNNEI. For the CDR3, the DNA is TGTGCCAGCAGTGAATCTTGGGAGACCCAGTACTTC. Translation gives CASSESWETQYF.